A single sample is the source of the 10 T cell receptor beta chains below, sequenced in a study of vaccination and CD4 T cells after COVID-19. The assay that was used to sequence DNA from cultured CD4+ T cells was the Oncomine TCR Beta short-read assay. MiXCR, run by TCRdb on the PCR reads, gives a single entry per CDR3 protein. This table has under 25,000 distinct CDR3 sequences, 44% appearing once. These receptors are not linked to any known antigen. Treatment defined: roughly 11-day PBMC culture with coronavirus spike peptide pools or control peptides (ViraFEST assay). Sequences were derived from CD4+ T cells from blood, cultured in vitro, sampled before SARS-CoV-2 vaccination. The origin of the receptors is a human donor who had recovered from COVID-19.

The chain couples TRBV7-9 to TRBJ1-6, with D uncertain. Deletions cut 1 base from V and 10 bases from J, with 11 bases between. The germline V gene has CDR1 SEHNR and CDR2 FQNEAQ (reference sequence). The CDR3 covers 14 residues. CDR3 protein: CASSLVRTGSPLHF. The DNA of the CDR3 is TGTGCCAGCAGCTTAGTAAGGACTGGGTCACCCCTCCACTTT.

CDR3 in amino acids: CASSLAGIYGYTF. As DNA, the CDR3 is TGTGCCAGCAGTTTAGCAGGGATCTATGGCTACACCTTC. The genes are TRBV28 and TRBJ1-2, with D tentatively TRBD1 (5 bases). This CDR3 has 13 residues. CDR1 is MDHEN, CDR2 SYDVKM, per germline. Trimming took off 2 bases at V and 4 bases at J, with 8 bases between the two ends.

The V call is TRBV6-2 or TRBV6-3, the J call TRBJ2-1; D is uncertain. CDR1 is MNHEY, CDR2 SVGEGT, per germline. The V end lost 10 bases, the J end lost 4 bases, and 11 bases lay between the germline ends. CDR3 length: 12 amino acids. The CDR3: CATARAYNEQFF. The CDR3 bases are TGTGCCACTGCCCGGGCATACAATGAGCAGTTCTTC.

The chain uses TRBV6-1 and TRBJ1-4, with D possibly matching TRBD1 (5 bases). CDR1 and CDR2 from the germline V gene are MNHNS and SASEGT. V lost 5 bases to trimming and J lost 7 bases, with 17 bases between them. The CDR3 spans 15 residues. CDR3 nucleotides: TGTGCCAGCAGTCCCGAGACACTTGGGGGTGAAAAACTGTTTTTT. It specifies CASSPETLGGEKLFF.

The gene calls are TRBV20-1 and TRBJ1-5, with TRBD1 identical over 8 bases. Germline V lookup: CDR1 DFQATT, CDR2 SNEGSKA (reference sequence). The V and J ends lost 3 bases and 6 bases, in that order; junction bases with no gene match: 16. The CDR3 consists of 17 residues. CDR3 nucleotides: TGCAGTGCTAGCTTTGGCAGGGGGCGCATGGGTCCTCAGCCCCAGCATTTT. This translates into CSASFGRGRMGPQPQHF.

V is TRBV5-3 and J is TRBJ2-4, with D perhaps matching TRBD2 (5 bases). TRBV5-3 qualifies as an ORF whose function is uncertain. This CDR3 is 15 amino acids long. V was shortened by 8 bases and J by 0 bases, with 15 bases between the two germline ends. The CDR3 nucleotides are TGTGCCAGCAGCGGACGGGCGGTAGCCAAAAACATTCAGTACTTC. It is translated as CASSGRAVAKNIQYF.

The table lists this clonotype with a few counts. This chain links TRBV5-1 with TRBJ1-1; D uncertain. V lost 4 bases, J lost 7 bases, and 14 bases lay in between. Germline lookup yields CDR1 SGHRS and CDR2 YFSETQ. The CDR3 consists of 13 residues. In nucleotides, the CDR3 is TGCGCCAGCAGCACCCAGACCGGCGGTGAAGCTTTCTTT. Protein: CASSTQTGGEAFF.

A few counts support this clonotype. J is TRBJ1-2 and V is TRBV2; 7 positions agree with TRBD1. Germline V CDR1 and CDR2: SNHLY, FYNNEI. V dropped 0 bases and J dropped 4; count of bases not matched to a gene: 5. The CDR3 loop spans 15 amino acids. CDR3: CASSEAKGTAYGYTF. The CDR3 DNA sequence: TGTGCCAGCAGTGAAGCTAAGGGGACAGCCTATGGCTACACCTTC.

The rearrangement uses TRBV6-1 and TRBJ2-5; 7 nucleotides match TRBD1. There are 11 residues in the CDR3. J was trimmed by 6 bases and V by 8 bases; bases with no gene match: 3. Germline-derived CDR1 and CDR2 are MNHNS and SASEGT. DNA of the CDR3: TGTGCCAGCTTACAGGGGAAGACCCAGTACTTC. Protein product: CASLQGKTQYF.

In its sample, this clonotype was seen a few times. CDR3 nucleotides: TGTGCCAGCAGCCCCCAGGGAGGTGGGGCCAACGTCCTGACTTTC. Protein sequence: CASSPQGGGANVLTF. This chain links TRBV7-2 with TRBJ2-6; possibly TRBD2 for D (6 bases). Germline V gene sequence: CDR1 SGHTA, CDR2 FQGNSA. Trimming left V 5 bases short and J 3 bases short, with 11 bases between. The CDR3 length is 15 residues.